The clone carrying this T cell receptor (beta chain) was counted a single time. Germline and junction disagree at one end, which may indicate a read error. Researchers drew blood RNA from unsorted whole blood and extracted germline DNA as well. Patients showed chronic HBV infection and an absence of prior treatment. This specimen belongs to a study of tumor-infiltrating lymphocytes in primary liver carcinoma. Overall study context: All patients had surgically resected primary liver carcinoma. Enrolled patients were male and female, aged 30 to 69 years.

Germline CDR1 reads SGDLS; CDR2 reads YYNGEE. The CDR3 consists of 15 residues. The input was 450 to 550 ng total RNA; TCR beta cDNA was made from it with a constant-region primer. Employing slightly modified ARM-PCR, three nested multiplex PCR rounds were run, and these gave rise to the TCR beta libraries. TRBV1-TRBV30 forward primers paired with a C-beta reverse primer were used in the first two PCR rounds, which ran approximately 10 cycles each. TCRdb reprocessed the multiplex PCR reads via MiXCR and lists one record per CDR3 protein. The repertoire holds a few hundred thousand distinct CDR3 sequences, with 50% to 60% as singletons.

This clonotype originated in a woman aged 25-40 years with primary liver carcinoma and hepatitis B virus infection. The sample consisted of peripheral blood. The rearrangement uses TRBV9 and TRBJ2-7; 10 nucleotides align to TRBD2. CDR3 DNA sequence: TGTGCCAGCAGGCAAACTAGCGGGACGACTTACGAGCGGTACTTC. Encoded protein: CASRQTSGTTYERYF.